This is a list of T cell receptor beta chains from one sample in a study of blood T cell repertoires in COVID-19. Some clones are missing from TCRdb's copy, which holds only in-frame ones; the method was immunoSEQ multiplex PCR. Here the sample spans about 170,000 clones, 84% being singletons. Sequenced input: peripheral blood. These receptors all stem from a woman older than 75 with COVID-19, enrolled during active disease. Each CDR3 is given with its conserved first and last residue. Fields, in order: D gene, V gene, clone size, J gene, CDR3 DNA, CDR3 protein. The D gene is left open where the match is weak. The listing skips clone size in some rows; elsewhere it reads once, few, many or a size class.

>TRBD2|TRBV19|-|TRBJ2-7
TGTGCCAGTAGACCTCCGGGGGGAGTCTACGAGCAGTACTTC
CASRPPGGVYEQYF
>-|TRBV18|-|TRBJ2-5
TGTGCCACCACAACAGTGAGGGGGCAAGAGACCCAGTACTTC
CATTTVRGQETQYF
>TRBD1|TRBV27|-|TRBJ2-7
TGTGCCAGCAGGAAGGACAGGACCTACGAGCAGTACTTC
CASRKDRTYEQYF
>TRBD1|TRBV7-3|-|TRBJ1-3
TGTGCCAGCAGCACTTGGACAGGGGCTGGAAACACCATATATTTT
CASSTWTGAGNTIYF
>-|TRBV4-1|-|TRBJ2-1
TGCGCCAGCAGCCAAGAGCCCTCGACGGGTTTTTTCCCCTACAATGAGCAGTTCTTC
CASSQEPSTGFFPYNEQFF
>TRBD2|TRBV30|-|TRBJ2-7
TGTGCCTGGAGTAGACTAGCGGGAGTTAAGAACTTC
CAWSRLAGVKNF
>TRBD2|TRBV4-1|-|TRBJ2-2
TGCGCCAGCAGCAGAGGCGCTAGCGGGGCCGGGGAGCTGTTTTTT
CASSRGASGAGELFF
>-|TRBV14|-|TRBJ1-5
TGTGCCAGCAGCCCGCCGATATGCAGGGATAACCGATGGCTTAATCAGCCCCAGCATTTT
CASSPPICRDNRWLNQPQHF
>-|TRBV30|-|TRBJ2-5
TGTGCCTGGGGAGGGGCGACCCAGTACTTC
CAWGGATQYF
>TRBD2|TRBV4-2|-|TRBJ2-3
TGTGCCAGCAGACGGACTAGCGGGGGCACAGATACGCAGTATTTT
CASRRTSGGTDTQYF
>-|TRBV5-4|-|TRBJ2-2
TGTGCCAGCAGCTCGGGGTTACCCGGGCTCGGGAACACCGGGGAGCTGTTTTTT
CASSSGLPGLGNTGELFF
>-|TRBV10-1|few|TRBJ2-7
TGCGCCAGCAGTGAGATGACAGGGACTGGCGAGCAGTACTTC
CASSEMTGTGEQYF
>-|TRBV21-1|-|TRBJ2-1
TGTGCCAGCAGCGCTCCCCAGGGACAGGGGAACAATGAGCAGTTCTTC
CASSAPQGQGNNEQFF
>TRBD1|TRBV14|-|TRBJ2-7
TGTGCCAGCAGCCAAGTTTCGGACAGGGGTCGATACGAGCAGTACTTC
CASSQVSDRGRYEQYF
>-|TRBV28|-|TRBJ2-1
TGTGCCAGCAGTTTAGCGGTAATTGATGAGCAGTTCTTC
CASSLAVIDEQFF
>-|TRBV27|-|TRBJ2-6
TGTGCCAGCAGTCCCCGGTTTTACTCGGGCTCTGGGGCCAACGTCCTGACTTTC
CASSPRFYSGSGANVLTF
>TRBD1|TRBV12-3/TRBV12-4|-|TRBJ1-1
TGTGCCAGCAGCCCATCCGGACAGGGCCCCGTTTTT
CASSPSGQGPVF
>TRBD1|TRBV7-8|-|TRBJ2-7
TGTGCCAGCAGCCCGAGGACAGGGCTCAGCTCCTACGAGCAGTACTTC
CASSPRTGLSSYEQYF
>TRBD1|TRBV12-5|-|TRBJ2-1
TGTGCTAGTGGTTTGACATTAAGGGACAGGGCGGGGAATGAGCAGTTCTTC
CASGLTLRDRAGNEQFF
>TRBD1|TRBV6-6|-|TRBJ2-3
TGTGCCAGCAGTTACGGGACAGGGGGTAGGACAGATACGCAGTATTTT
CASSYGTGGRTDTQYF
>TRBD1|TRBV6-4|-|TRBJ2-2
TGTGCCAGCAGTCCCCTCGTCCGGGACAGGGAATCCACCGGGGAGCTGTTTTTT
CASSPLVRDRESTGELFF
>TRBD2|TRBV3-1/TRBV3-2|-|TRBJ2-7
TGTGCCAGCAGCCAAGATAGCGGGAGCGGGTCGTACGAGCAGTACTTC
CASSQDSGSGSYEQYF
>-|TRBV5-1|-|TRBJ1-2
TGCGCCAGCAGCCTCCAGGGTGGTCGTCAGGACTATGGCTACACCTTC
CASSLQGGRQDYGYTF
>-|TRBV11-2|-|TRBJ2-5
TGTGCCAGCAGCTTTATGCGGGGCGAGACCCAGTACTTC
CASSFMRGETQYF
>TRBD1|TRBV15|-|TRBJ1-2
TGTGCCACCAGCAGCCAGGACAGGGGGAACTATGGCTACACCTTC
CATSSQDRGNYGYTF